A single sample gave rise to the 3 T cell receptor beta chains below, sequenced in a study of T cell repertoires in cytomegalovirus infection (dated by TCRdb to 2018 to 2020). TCRdb lists the instrument as Illumina HiSeq 1500. TCRdb reworked the public reads: Q25 trimming with fastp, MiXCR clone assembly, productive beta chains retained. One record per CDR3 amino acid sequence lists the most common genes and DNA. This sample gives about 770,000 distinct CDR3 sequences in total; 25% to 30% of them show up just once. About an eighth of the sample belongs to the ten largest clones. No cognate antigen is known for these TCRs. In the paper's terms, the treatment or condition label means: in vitro stimulation with specific CMV peptide epitopes to enrich CMV-specific T cells. The material was cultured CD8+ T cells from PBMCs, obtained from culture after CMV antigen stimulation. The receptors here all came from a human donor in good health (CMV status not recorded). Some clones in this sample may be carry-over from other donors' samples.

This clonotype was found once. The rearrangement links TRBV10-3 to TRBJ2-7, with D unresolved. There are 12 residues in the CDR3. Germline V lookup: CDR1 ENHRY, CDR2 SYGVKD. The V end lost 3 bases, the J end lost 5 bases, and 8 bases lay between the germline ends. CDR3 nucleotides: TGTGCCATCAGTGAATATATAGACGAGCAGTACTTC. This gives the protein CAISEYIDEQYF.

The sample holds a few counts of this clonotype. V and J are TRBV28 and TRBJ2-5; D is unresolved. The CDR3 consists of 13 residues. The V gene lost 5 bases and the J gene lost 5 bases, with 12 bases spanning the gap. Germline loops: CDR1 MDHEN, CDR2 SYDVKM. CDR3 in DNA: TGTGCCAGCAGTGGCCCCAGGATGGAGACCCAGTACTTC. Amino acids: CASSGPRMETQYF.

The rearrangement uses TRBV14 and TRBJ1-1, with D unresolved. V gave up 5 bases and J gave up 5 bases, with 15 bases separating them. Germline V CDR1 and CDR2: SGHDN, FVKESK. This CDR3 is built from 14 residues. The CDR3 protein is CASSKIPVWTEAFF. As DNA, the CDR3 is TGTGCCAGCAGCAAAATCCCCGTTTGGACTGAAGCTTTCTTT.